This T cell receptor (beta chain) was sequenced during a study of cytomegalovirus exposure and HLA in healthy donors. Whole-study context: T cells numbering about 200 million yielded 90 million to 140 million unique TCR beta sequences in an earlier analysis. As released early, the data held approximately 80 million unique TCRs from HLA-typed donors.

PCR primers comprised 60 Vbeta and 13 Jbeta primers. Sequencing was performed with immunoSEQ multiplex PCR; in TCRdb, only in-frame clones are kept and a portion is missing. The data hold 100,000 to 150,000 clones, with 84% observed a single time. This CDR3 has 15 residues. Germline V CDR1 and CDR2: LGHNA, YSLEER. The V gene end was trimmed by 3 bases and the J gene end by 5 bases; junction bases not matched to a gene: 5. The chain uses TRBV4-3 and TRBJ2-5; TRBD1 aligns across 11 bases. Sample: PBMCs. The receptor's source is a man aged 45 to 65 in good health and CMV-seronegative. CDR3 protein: CASSHRTGGEETQYF. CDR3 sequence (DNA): TGCGCCAGCAGCCACAGGACAGGGGGCGAGGAGACCCAGTACTTC.